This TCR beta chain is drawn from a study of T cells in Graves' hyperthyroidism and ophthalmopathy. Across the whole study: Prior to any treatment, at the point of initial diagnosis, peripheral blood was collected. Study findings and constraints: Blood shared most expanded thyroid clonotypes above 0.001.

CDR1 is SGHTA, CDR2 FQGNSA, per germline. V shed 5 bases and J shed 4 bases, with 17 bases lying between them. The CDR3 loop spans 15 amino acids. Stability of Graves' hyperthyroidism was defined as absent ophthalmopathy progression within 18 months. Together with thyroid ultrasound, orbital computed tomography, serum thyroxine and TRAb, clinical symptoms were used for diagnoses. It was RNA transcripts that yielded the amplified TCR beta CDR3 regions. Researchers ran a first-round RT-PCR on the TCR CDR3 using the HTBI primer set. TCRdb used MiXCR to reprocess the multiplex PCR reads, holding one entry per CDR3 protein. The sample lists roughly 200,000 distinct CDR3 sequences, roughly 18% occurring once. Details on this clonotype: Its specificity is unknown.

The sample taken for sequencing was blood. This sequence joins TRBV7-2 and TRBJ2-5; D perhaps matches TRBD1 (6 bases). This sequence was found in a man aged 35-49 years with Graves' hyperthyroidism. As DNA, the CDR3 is TGTGCCAGCAGCCTCTTATCAGGGGTCGGAGAGACCCAGTACTTC. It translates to CASSLLSGVGETQYF.